This T cell receptor (beta chain) was captured in a study of cytomegalovirus exposure and HLA in healthy donors. Use of 60 Vbeta and 13 Jbeta primers characterized the PCR. Assay used: immunoSEQ multiplex PCR; TCRdb lists only in-frame clones, some missing. There are 95,000 to 150,000 clones in the sample; 65% to 90% occur only once, and 2.1% lies in the top ten. Trimming pared 4 bases from V and 0 bases from J, leaving 13 bases between. This CDR3 has 15 residues. The germline CDR1 and CDR2 sequences are MDHEN and SYDVKM. This clone came up a few times. The sequenced material came from PBMCs. The chain recombines TRBV28 with TRBJ2-7, with D maybe TRBD2 (6 bases). The receptor's source is a man in his thirties or forties in good health and CMV-seronegative. The CDR3 loop reads CASSSPGGTSYEQYF. CDR3 sequence (DNA): TGTGCCAGCAGTTCCCCCGGAGGGACCTCCTACGAGCAGTACTTC.